The 27 T cell receptor beta chains below were found in one sample sequenced in a study of OX40 agonist ivuxolimab in advanced cancers. Some clones are missing from TCRdb's copy, which holds only in-frame ones; the method was immunoSEQ multiplex PCR. Of 80,000 to 85,000 clones listed, 70% to 90% are singletons. The sequences come from CD4+ or CD8+ T cells sorted from blood, collected in a trial of the OX40 agonist ivuxolimab. Receptors originate from an adult with an advanced solid tumor such as melanoma, head and neck, liver or kidney cancer.

The rearrangement uses TRBV19 and TRBJ1-5; D might be TRBD1 (6 bases). The CDR3 sequence is 14 residues long. Germline V gives CDR1 LNHDA, CDR2 SQIVND (reference sequence). The ends were cut back, 5 bases at V and 3 bases at J, with 11 bases in the middle. DNA of the CDR3: TGTGCCAGTAGTTACAGGGAGCACAATCAGCCCCAGCATTTT. Translated, it gives CASSYREHNQPQHF.

The V call is TRBV13, the J call TRBJ2-7, with 8 bases aligning to TRBD1. The CDR3 runs 14 residues. The germline V gene encodes CDR1 PRHDT and CDR2 FYEKMQ (reference sequence). J lost 2 bases, V lost 1 base, and 1 base had no gene match. DNA of the CDR3: TGTGCCAGCAGCTTAGACAGGGGGACCTACGAGCAGTACTTC. It encodes CASSLDRGTYEQYF.

The chain combines TRBV9 with TRBJ1-4; 12 bases are shared with TRBD1. Germline trimming cut 4 bases from V and 8 bases from J; bases unmatched to any gene: 15. The germline V gene has CDR1 SGDLS and CDR2 YYNGEE. The CDR3 has 18 residues. The CDR3 loop reads CASSSFPGQGASDEKLFF. CDR3 DNA sequence: TGTGCCAGCAGCTCCTTTCCGGGACAGGGGGCGTCGGACGAAAAACTGTTTTTT.

The V gene is TRBV30, the J gene TRBJ2-7; either TRBD1 or TRBD2 may supply D (5 bases each). Germline CDR1 is GTSNPN and CDR2 is SVGIG (reference sequence). This CDR3 comprises 13 residues. V dropped 8 bases and J dropped 3 bases, with 17 bases sitting between them. The CDR3 DNA is TGTGCCAGAGCGTCAGGGAGAGGCTACGAGCAGTACTTC. Translated: CARASGRGYEQYF.

The V call is TRBV30, the J call TRBJ1-1, with D unclear. Trimming removed 2 bases at V and 8 bases at J, with 9 bases between. The length of the CDR3 is 11 residues. From germline, CDR1 is GTSNPN and CDR2 SVGIG (reference sequence). CDR3 region: CAWSRTQEAFF. CDR3 DNA: TGTGCCTGGAGTCGTACCCAGGAAGCTTTCTTT.

The chain has TRBV5-6 and TRBJ2-5; the D gene is possibly TRBD2 (6 bases). The germline V and J ends were trimmed by 4 bases and 5 bases, with 15 bases remaining between them. Germline CDR1 SGHDT, CDR2 YYEEEE. The CDR3 has 14 residues. CDR3 sequence: CASSPVPGSETQYF. The CDR3 region has the DNA TGTGCCAGCAGCCCGGTCCCCGGGAGTGAGACCCAGTACTTC.

The rearrangement joins TRBV4-3 to TRBJ2-5; tentatively, D is TRBD2 (6 bases). The CDR3 has 14 residues. The V and J ends lost 11 bases and 1 base respectively, with 17 bases between them. Germline V gives CDR1 LGHNA, CDR2 YSLEER. In DNA, the CDR3 is TGCGCCCCTAGACGCAGGGAGGCCCAAGAGACCCAGTACTTC. The encoded protein is CAPRRREAQETQYF.

The chain has TRBV4-2 and TRBJ2-1; 9 positions agree with TRBD2. CDR1 and CDR2 from the germline V gene are LGHNA and YNFKEQ. V shed 1 base and J 3 bases; nucleotides not matched to a gene: 1. The CDR3 runs to 15 residues. CDR3 DNA: TGTGCCAGCAGCCAAGTAGCGGGGGACTACAATGAGCAGTTCTTC. Its protein is CASSQVAGDYNEQFF.

The chain combines TRBV6-5 with TRBJ2-6, with D uncertain. V dropped 7 bases and J dropped 0 bases, with 7 bases sitting between them. CDR1 is MNHEY and CDR2 is SVGAGI in the germline V gene. The CDR3 spans 14 residues. DNA of the CDR3: TGTGCCAGCACTTTAGGCTCTGGGGCCAACGTCCTGACTTTC. Protein: CASTLGSGANVLTF.

In DNA, the CDR3 is TGTGCCAGCAGCGAACAGGGTGACGACGAGCAGTACTTC. Encoded protein: CASSEQGDDEQYF. The V call is TRBV5-5, the J call TRBJ2-7, with a weak D call TRBD1 (6 bases). The CDR3 has 13 residues. Germline CDR1 reads SGHKS; CDR2 reads YYEKEE (reference sequence). The V and J ends lost 4 bases and 5 bases respectively, with 13 bases between them.

The chain is built from TRBV19 and TRBJ2-5; 8 bases are a match to TRBD1. The CDR3 spans 16 residues. The trim removed 5 bases at V and 1 base at J, leaving 9 bases unmatched. CDR1 and CDR2 from the germline V gene are LNHDA and SQIVND (reference sequence). The CDR3 coding sequence is TGTGCCAGTAGTCGAGGACAGGGACTTAGCCAAGAGACCCAGTACTTC. As protein: CASSRGQGLSQETQYF. Full variable domain (remainder filled in from reference TRBV19 and TRBJ2-5): DGGITQSPKYLFRKEGQNVTLSCEQNLNHDAMYWYRQDPGQGLRLIYYSQIVNDFQKGDIAEGYSVSREKKESFPLTVTSAQKNPTAFYLCASSRGQGLSQETQYFGPGTRLLVL.

This clone is categorized as medium-sized. The chain is built from TRBV19 and TRBJ1-1; D remains ambiguous. The CDR3 sequence is 15 residues long. V lost 5 bases, J lost 5 bases, and 18 bases lay in between. Germline loops: CDR1 LNHDA, CDR2 SQIVND (reference sequence). For the CDR3, the DNA is TGTGCCAGTAGTGCTCTTTTGGGGTCCGGGACTGAAGCTTTCTTT. It encodes CASSALLGSGTEAFF.

This chain joins TRBV30 and TRBJ1-1; D call uncertain. The length of the CDR3 is 14 residues. Germline values: CDR1 GTSNPN, CDR2 SVGIG (reference sequence). V dropped 4 bases and J dropped 3 bases, with 15 bases sitting between them. The CDR3 loop reads CAWISRGHDTEAFF. The CDR3 nucleotides read TGTGCCTGGATCTCGCGCGGGCATGACACTGAAGCTTTCTTT. Full variable domain (rest looked up from reference TRBV30 and TRBJ1-1): SQTIHQWPATLVQPVGSPLSLECTVEGTSNPNLYWYRQAAGRGLQLLFYSVGIGQISSEVPQNLSASRPQDRQFILSSKKLLLSDSGFYLCAWISRGHDTEAFFGQGTRLTVV.

The chain has TRBV11-2 and TRBJ1-1, with D possibly being TRBD1 (5 bases). The CDR3 spans 12 residues. Trimming left V 8 bases short and J 2 bases short, with 9 bases between. Germline-derived CDR1 and CDR2 are SGHAT and FQNNGV. The DNA of the CDR3 is TGTGCCAGCCGGGGGGTAAACACTGAAGCTTTCTTT. Translating it yields CASRGVNTEAFF.

The rearrangement joins TRBV18 to TRBJ1-2, with D maybe TRBD1 (5 bases). The V end lost 3 bases, the J end lost 0 bases, and 11 bases lay between the germline ends. The CDR3 is 15 amino acids. The germline gives CDR1 KGHSH, CDR2 LQKENI. Here the CDR3 DNA reads TGTGCCAGCTCACCCGGACAAATTCCTAACTATGGCTACACCTTC. This sequence encodes CASSPGQIPNYGYTF.

The chain recombines TRBV18 with TRBJ1-6, with D unclear. V lost 4 bases and J lost 7, with 14 bases in between. The CDR3 covers 15 residues. Germline V gene data show CDR1 as KGHSH and CDR2 as LQKENI. This CDR3 reads CASSQDSLGNSPLHF. The CDR3 DNA reads TGTGCCAGCTCACAGGACTCACTCGGGAATTCACCCCTCCACTTT.

The rearrangement uses TRBV2 and TRBJ1-5; D call uncertain. The CDR3 is 14 amino acids. From germline, CDR1 is SNHLY and CDR2 FYNNEI. Trimming left V 3 bases short and J 4 bases short, with 10 bases between. CDR3 sequence: CASSELFPNQPQHF. In DNA, the CDR3 is TGTGCCAGCAGTGAGCTTTTCCCTAATCAGCCCCAGCATTTT.

The rearrangement links TRBV4-2 to TRBJ1-6; 11 nucleotides agree with TRBD1. Germline V gene data show CDR1 as LGHNA and CDR2 as YNFKEQ. The V gene end was trimmed by 4 bases and the J gene end by 9 bases; junction bases not matched to a gene: 23. The CDR3 is made up of 21 amino acids. CDR3 DNA: TGTGCCAGCAGCCTAAAGTACGACCGGACAGGGGGCCCTACCGGGAGTTCACCCCTCCACTTT. Residues: CASSLKYDRTGGPTGSSPLHF.

The chain employs TRBV28 and TRBJ2-7; 7 positions agree with TRBD2. There are 14 residues in the CDR3. Germline V gene sequence: CDR1 MDHEN, CDR2 SYDVKM. V gave up 5 bases and J gave up 3 bases; unmatched junction bases: 7. CDR3 region: CASSPGLLIYEQYF. The CDR3 nucleotides are TGTGCCAGCAGTCCGGGACTACTCATCTACGAGCAGTACTTC.

There are a few counts of this clone. V and J are TRBV5-1 and TRBJ1-2; 10 bases are a match to TRBD1. Germline CDR1 is SGHRS and CDR2 is YFSETQ. The CDR3 consists of 14 residues. After removal of 4 bases from V and 2 bases from J, the junction contained 2 bases not matched to a gene. CDR3 coding DNA: TGCGCCAGCAGCCCGGGACAGGGGAACTATGGCTACACCTTC. Translating it yields CASSPGQGNYGYTF. The complete variable domain, with remaining parts taken from reference TRBV5-1 and TRBJ1-2, reads KAGVTQTPRYLIKTRGQQVTLSCSPISGHRSVSWYQQTPGQGLQFLFEYFSETQRNKGNFPGRFSGRQFSNSRSEMNVSTLELGDSALYLCASSPGQGNYGYTFGSGTRLTVV.

This clone has only a few counts. The chain joins TRBV5-1 to TRBJ2-1, with unresolved D. This CDR3 is built from 14 residues. V was cut by 5 bases and J by 4 bases, with 13 bases left in between. Germline-derived CDR1 and CDR2 are SGHRS and YFSETQ. The CDR3 nucleotides are TGCGCCAGCAGGCGTGGCCAACCTTACAATGAGCAGTTCTTC. Translated, it gives CASRRGQPYNEQFF.

V usage is TRBV25-1 and J usage is TRBJ1-2, with D possibly matching TRBD1 (6 bases). The V and J ends lost 6 bases and 6 bases respectively, with 20 bases between them. The V gene's germline CDR1 is MGHDK and CDR2 SYGVNS. The CDR3 is 15 amino acids. The CDR3 spells CASRATLGRGDGYTF. In DNA, the CDR3 is TGTGCCAGCAGGGCCACCCTAGGGAGGGGGGATGGCTACACCTTC.

This chain connects TRBV9 to TRBJ2-3; TRBD2 matches at 9 bases. This CDR3 is 16 amino acids long. The germline V gene has CDR1 SGDLS and CDR2 YYNGEE. The V segment lost 0 bases and the J segment 3 bases; nucleotides outside the gene matches: 5. In DNA form, the CDR3 reads TGTGCCAGCAGCGTAGCCCCAGCGGGGGGAACAGATACGCAGTATTTT. It codes for CASSVAPAGGTDTQYF.

The V call is TRBV7-2, the J call TRBJ2-5; 7 nucleotides line up with TRBD2. Germline V gives CDR1 SGHTA, CDR2 FQGNSA. V dropped 5 bases and J dropped 6; count of bases not matched to a gene: 15. There are 16 residues in the CDR3. CDR3 amino acids: CASSRGIAGDEKTQYF. The CDR3 DNA sequence: TGTGCCAGCAGCCGGGGCATTGCGGGAGATGAGAAGACCCAGTACTTC.

This clone was seen a single time. The CDR3 coding sequence is TGTGCCAGTAGTATAGGAAGCGGGAGGGAGCAGTTCTTC. Protein sequence: CASSIGSGREQFF. The chain employs TRBV19 and TRBJ2-1, with 9 nucleotides matching TRBD2. V gave up 1 base and J gave up 10 bases; unmatched junction bases: 2. In germline, CDR1 is LNHDA, CDR2 SQIVND (reference sequence). The CDR3 runs to 13 residues.

The V and J genes are TRBV5-1 and TRBJ2-7, with TRBD2 matching over 7 bases. This CDR3 spans 14 amino acids. The V gene's germline CDR1 is SGHRS and CDR2 YFSETQ. With 0 bases clipped from V and 4 bases from J, the junction kept 4 bases outside the gene matches. CDR3 in DNA: TGCGCCAGCAGCTTGGGAGCGGGAAAGTACGAGCAGTACTTC. Its translation: CASSLGAGKYEQYF. Looking up the rest from reference TRBV5-1 and TRBJ2-7 gives the full variable domain: KAGVTQTPRYLIKTRGQQVTLSCSPISGHRSVSWYQQTPGQGLQFLFEYFSETQRNKGNFPGRFSGRQFSNSRSEMNVSTLELGDSALYLCASSLGAGKYEQYFGPGTRLTVT.

This chain joins TRBV4-2 and TRBJ2-5, with D perhaps matching TRBD1 or TRBD2 (5 bases each). This CDR3 is 14 amino acids long. CDR1 and CDR2 from the germline V gene are LGHNA and YNFKEQ. The V end was cut by 4 bases, the J end by 13 bases, with 22 bases between. CDR3 coding DNA: TGTGCCAGCAGCCTTGCCGGGACCCTCAACCAACTGTACTTC. Translating gives CASSLAGTLNQLYF.